This T cell receptor beta chain comes out of a study of blood T cell repertoires in COVID-19. How the authors handled the data: The assay estimated nucleated cells by amplifying reference gene primers. Generated by immunoSEQ multiplex PCR, the TCRdb table keeps only in-frame clones and is missing some. V, J and clone size are taken as reported in that table, and D and trimming were inferred from the DNA itself. This sample has around 100,000 clones, with about 91% found just once. Losses at the gene ends were 5 bases for V and 8 bases for J; bases not matched to a gene: 17. The CDR3 runs to 18 residues. Germline CDR1 SGHAT, CDR2 FQNNGV.

Sequenced sample: peripheral blood. The genes are TRBV11-2 and TRBJ1-6; 8 bases fit TRBD1. This clonotype originated in a man younger than 35 with acute or convalescent COVID-19. CDR3 amino acids: CASSQDREGFWGYSPLHF. CDR3 nucleotides: TGTGCCAGCAGCCAGGACAGGGAAGGTTTTTGGGGATATTCACCCCTCCACTTT. Combining the CDR3 with reference TRBV11-2 and TRBJ1-6 gives the whole variable domain EAGVAQSPRYKIIEKRQSVAFWCNPISGHATLYWYQQILGQGPKLLIQFQNNGVVDDSQLPKDRFSAERLKGVDSTLKIQPAKLEDSAVYLCASSQDREGFWGYSPLHFGNGTRLTVT.